The entry that follows covers one T cell receptor (beta chain) sequence. The sample belongs to a study of CD8 T cells in Susac syndrome. The RNA, about 0.45 to 1 ug, was put through reverse transcription using random hexamers. Each CDR3 protein gets one entry after TCRdb re-called the immunoSEQ multiplex PCR reads with MiXCR. The repertoire consists of around 200,000 distinct CDR3 sequences, with roughly 94% occurring once and the leading ten covering 0.082%. CD8+ and CD4+ T cells were negatively isolated; TEMRA cells were FACS-enriched. The clonotype comes from a human donor with multiple sclerosis. Sequencing input: CD4+ T cells from PBMCs.

CDR3 loop: CASRQTDTQYF. For the CDR3, the DNA is TGTGCCAGCAGACAAACAGATACGCAGTATTTT. This sequence joins TRBV12-3 or TRBV12-4 and TRBJ2-3; D ambiguous. V was trimmed by 6 bases and J by 3 bases, leaving 4 bases between them. The CDR3 has 11 amino acids.